This T cell receptor (beta chain) was profiled in a study of cytomegalovirus exposure and HLA in healthy donors. The repertoire was sequenced with immunoSEQ multiplex PCR; TCRdb's copy has only in-frame clones and lacks some. The sample has 50,000 to 65,000 clones; around 95% are singletons. Per germline, CDR1 MNHNS and CDR2 SASEGT. V was clipped by 3 bases and J by 6 bases, with 14 bases between them. The CDR3 consists of 15 residues. This TCR was sampled from a woman under 30 in good health and CMV-seropositive. The sequencing sample was made of PBMCs. This rearrangement joins TRBV6-1 to TRBJ2-2, with a weak D call TRBD2 (5 bases). CDR3 DNA: TGTGCCAGCAGTGATAATAGCGTGGCGTCCGGGGAGCTGTTTTTT. It yields the protein CASSDNSVASGELFF.